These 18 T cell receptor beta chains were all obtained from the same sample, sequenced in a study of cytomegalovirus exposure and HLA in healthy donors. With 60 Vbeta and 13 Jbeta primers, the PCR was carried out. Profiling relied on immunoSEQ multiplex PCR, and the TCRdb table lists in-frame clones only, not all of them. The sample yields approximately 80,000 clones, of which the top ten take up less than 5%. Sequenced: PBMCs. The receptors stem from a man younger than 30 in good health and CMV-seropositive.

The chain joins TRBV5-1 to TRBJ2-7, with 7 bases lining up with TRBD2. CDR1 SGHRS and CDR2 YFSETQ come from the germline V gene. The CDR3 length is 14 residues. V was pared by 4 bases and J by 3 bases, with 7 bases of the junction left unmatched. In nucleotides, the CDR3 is TGCGCCAGCAGCCCAAGCGGGGTAATCTACGAGCAGTACTTC. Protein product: CASSPSGVIYEQYF.

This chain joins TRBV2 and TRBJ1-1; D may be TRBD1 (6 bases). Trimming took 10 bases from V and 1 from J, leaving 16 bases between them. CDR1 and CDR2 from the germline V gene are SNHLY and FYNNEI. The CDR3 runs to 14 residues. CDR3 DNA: TGTGCCAATTCTGGGGACACTCCGAACACTGAAGCTTTCTTT. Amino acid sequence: CANSGDTPNTEAFF.

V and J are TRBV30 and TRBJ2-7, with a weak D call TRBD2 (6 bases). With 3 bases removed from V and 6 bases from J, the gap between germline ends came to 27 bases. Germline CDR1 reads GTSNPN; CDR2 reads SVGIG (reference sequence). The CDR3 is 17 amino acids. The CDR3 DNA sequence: TGTGCCTGGAGCCCCGGAGGGACGAACCGGGGGTTTGGCGAGCAGTACTTC. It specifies CAWSPGGTNRGFGEQYF.

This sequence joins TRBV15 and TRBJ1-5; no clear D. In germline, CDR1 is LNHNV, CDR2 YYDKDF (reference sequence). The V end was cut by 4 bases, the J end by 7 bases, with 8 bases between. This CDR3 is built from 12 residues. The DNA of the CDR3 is TGTGCCACCAGCACGAGGTACCAGCCCCAGCATTTT. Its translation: CATSTRYQPQHF.

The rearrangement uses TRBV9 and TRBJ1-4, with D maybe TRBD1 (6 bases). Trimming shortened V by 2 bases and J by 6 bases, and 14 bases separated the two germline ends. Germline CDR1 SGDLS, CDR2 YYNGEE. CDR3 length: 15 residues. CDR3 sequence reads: CASSVGASPDEKLFF. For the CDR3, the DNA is TGTGCCAGCAGCGTGGGGGCTTCCCCGGATGAAAAACTGTTTTTT.

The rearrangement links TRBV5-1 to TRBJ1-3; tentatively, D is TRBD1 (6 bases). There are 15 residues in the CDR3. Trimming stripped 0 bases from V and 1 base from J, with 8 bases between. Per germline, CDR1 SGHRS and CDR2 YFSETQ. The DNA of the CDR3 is TGCGCCAGCAGCTTGGGGGGGCAGTCTGGAAACACCATATATTTT. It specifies CASSLGGQSGNTIYF. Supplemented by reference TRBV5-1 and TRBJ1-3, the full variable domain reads KAGVTQTPRYLIKTRGQQVTLSCSPISGHRSVSWYQQTPGQGLQFLFEYFSETQRNKGNFPGRFSGRQFSNSRSEMNVSTLELGDSALYLCASSLGGQSGNTIYFGEGSWLTVV.

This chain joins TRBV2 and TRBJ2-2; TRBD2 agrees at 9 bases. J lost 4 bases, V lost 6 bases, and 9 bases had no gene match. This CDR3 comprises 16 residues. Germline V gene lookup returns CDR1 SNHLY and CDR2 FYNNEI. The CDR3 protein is CASRTPLAGSTGELFF. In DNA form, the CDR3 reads TGTGCCAGCAGAACCCCTCTAGCGGGATCCACCGGGGAGCTGTTTTTT.

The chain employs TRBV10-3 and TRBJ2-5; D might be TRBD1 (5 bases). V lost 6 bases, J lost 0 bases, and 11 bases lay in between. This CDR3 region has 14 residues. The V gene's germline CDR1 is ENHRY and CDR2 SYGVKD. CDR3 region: CAIRDSANQETQYF. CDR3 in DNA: TGTGCCATCAGAGACAGCGCCAACCAAGAGACCCAGTACTTC.

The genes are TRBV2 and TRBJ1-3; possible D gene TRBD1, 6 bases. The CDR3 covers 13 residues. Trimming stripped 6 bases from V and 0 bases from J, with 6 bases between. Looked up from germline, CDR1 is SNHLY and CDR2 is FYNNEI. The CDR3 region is CASRDSSGNTIYF. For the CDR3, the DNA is TGTGCCAGCAGGGACAGCTCTGGAAACACCATATATTTT.

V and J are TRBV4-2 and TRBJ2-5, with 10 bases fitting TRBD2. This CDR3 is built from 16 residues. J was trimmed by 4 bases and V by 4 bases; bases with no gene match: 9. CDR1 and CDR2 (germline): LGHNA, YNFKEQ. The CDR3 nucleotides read TGTGCCAGCAGCCTCGGAGTAGCGGGAGGATTAGAGACCCAGTACTTC. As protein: CASSLGVAGGLETQYF.

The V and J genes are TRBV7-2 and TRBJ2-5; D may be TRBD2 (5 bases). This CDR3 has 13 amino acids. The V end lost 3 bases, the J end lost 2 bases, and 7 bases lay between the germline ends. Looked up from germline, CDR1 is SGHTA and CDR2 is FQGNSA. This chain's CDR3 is CASSFGGQETQYF. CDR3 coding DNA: TGTGCCAGCAGCTTTGGCGGGCAAGAGACCCAGTACTTC. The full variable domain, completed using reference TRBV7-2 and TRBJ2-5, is GAGVSQSPSNKVTEKGKDVELRCDPISGHTALYWYRQSLGQGLEFLIYFQGNSAPDKSGLPSDRFSAERTGGSVSTLTIQRTQQEDSAVYLCASSFGGQETQYFGPGTRLLVL.

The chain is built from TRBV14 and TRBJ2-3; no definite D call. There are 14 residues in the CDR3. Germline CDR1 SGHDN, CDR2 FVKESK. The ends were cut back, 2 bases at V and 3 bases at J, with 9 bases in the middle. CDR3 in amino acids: CASSQSRWTDTQYF. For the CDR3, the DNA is TGTGCCAGCAGCCAATCGAGGTGGACAGATACGCAGTATTTT.

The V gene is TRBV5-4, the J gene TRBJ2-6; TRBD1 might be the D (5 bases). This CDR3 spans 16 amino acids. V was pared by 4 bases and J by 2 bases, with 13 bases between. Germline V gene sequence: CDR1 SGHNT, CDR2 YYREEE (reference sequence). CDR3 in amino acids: CASSTPRDPGANVLTF. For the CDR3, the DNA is TGTGCCAGCAGCACGCCCAGGGATCCTGGGGCCAACGTCCTGACTTTC.

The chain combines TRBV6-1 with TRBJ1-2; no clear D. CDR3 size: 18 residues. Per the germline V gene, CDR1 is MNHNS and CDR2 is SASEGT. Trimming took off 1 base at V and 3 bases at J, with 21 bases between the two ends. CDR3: CASSEEYQVSALDYGYTF. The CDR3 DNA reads TGTGCCAGCAGTGAAGAATATCAGGTATCGGCCTTGGACTATGGCTACACCTTC.

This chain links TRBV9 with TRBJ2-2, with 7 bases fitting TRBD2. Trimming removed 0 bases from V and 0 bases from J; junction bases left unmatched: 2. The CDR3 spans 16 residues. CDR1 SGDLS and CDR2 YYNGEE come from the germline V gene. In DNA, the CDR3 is TGTGCCAGCAGCGTAGCAGGGAGGGCGAACACCGGGGAGCTGTTTTTT. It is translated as CASSVAGRANTGELFF.

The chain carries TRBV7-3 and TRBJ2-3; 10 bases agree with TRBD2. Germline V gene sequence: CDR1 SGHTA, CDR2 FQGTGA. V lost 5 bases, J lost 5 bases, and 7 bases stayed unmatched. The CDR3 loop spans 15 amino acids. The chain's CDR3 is CASSPSGGAGDTQYF. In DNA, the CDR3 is TGTGCCAGCAGCCCCAGCGGGGGGGCTGGAGATACGCAGTATTTT. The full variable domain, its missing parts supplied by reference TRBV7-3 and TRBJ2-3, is GAGVSQTPSNKVTEKGKYVELRCDPISGHTALYWYRQSLGQGPEFLIYFQGTGAADDSGLPNDRFFAVRPEGSVSTLKIQRTERGDSAVYLCASSPSGGAGDTQYFGPGTRLTVL.

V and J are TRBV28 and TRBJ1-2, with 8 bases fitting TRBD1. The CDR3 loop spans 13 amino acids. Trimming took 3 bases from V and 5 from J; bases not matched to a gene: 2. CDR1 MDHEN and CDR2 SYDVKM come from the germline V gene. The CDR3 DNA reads TGTGCCAGCAGTTTCAGGGGGCGGTATGGCTACACCTTC. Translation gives CASSFRGRYGYTF.

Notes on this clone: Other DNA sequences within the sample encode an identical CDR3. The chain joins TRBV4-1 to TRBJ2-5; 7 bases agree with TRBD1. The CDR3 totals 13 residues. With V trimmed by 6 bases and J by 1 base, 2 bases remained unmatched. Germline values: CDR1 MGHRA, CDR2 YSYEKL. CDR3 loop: CASSPGGQETQYF. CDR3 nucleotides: TGCGCCAGCAGTCCAGGGGGCCAAGAGACCCAGTACTTC.